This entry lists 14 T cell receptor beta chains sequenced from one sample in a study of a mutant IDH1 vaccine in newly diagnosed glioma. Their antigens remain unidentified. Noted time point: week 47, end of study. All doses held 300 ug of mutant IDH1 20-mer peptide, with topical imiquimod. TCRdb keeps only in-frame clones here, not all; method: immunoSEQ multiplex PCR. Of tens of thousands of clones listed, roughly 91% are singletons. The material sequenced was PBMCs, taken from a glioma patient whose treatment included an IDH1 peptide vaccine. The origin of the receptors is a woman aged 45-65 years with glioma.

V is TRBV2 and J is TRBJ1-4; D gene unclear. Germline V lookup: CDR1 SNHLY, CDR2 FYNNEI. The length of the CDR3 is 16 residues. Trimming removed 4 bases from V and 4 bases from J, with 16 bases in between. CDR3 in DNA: TGTGCCAGCAGTGCCTTATCGTCAGCCAGTAATGAAAAACTGTTTTTT. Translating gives CASSALSSASNEKLFF.

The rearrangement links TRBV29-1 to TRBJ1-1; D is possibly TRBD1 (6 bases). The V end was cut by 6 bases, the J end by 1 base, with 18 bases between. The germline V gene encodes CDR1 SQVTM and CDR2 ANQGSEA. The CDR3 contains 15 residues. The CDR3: CSVPFEGGPNTEAFF. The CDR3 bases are TGCAGCGTCCCCTTTGAGGGGGGGCCGAACACTGAAGCTTTCTTT.

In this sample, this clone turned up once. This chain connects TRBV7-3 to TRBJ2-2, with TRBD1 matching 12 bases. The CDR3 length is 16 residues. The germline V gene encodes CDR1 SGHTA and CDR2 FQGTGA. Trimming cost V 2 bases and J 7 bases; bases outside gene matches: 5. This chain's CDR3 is CASSLAGQGAVGELFF. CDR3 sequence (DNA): TGTGCCAGCAGCTTAGCGGGACAGGGGGCGGTCGGGGAGCTGTTTTTT.

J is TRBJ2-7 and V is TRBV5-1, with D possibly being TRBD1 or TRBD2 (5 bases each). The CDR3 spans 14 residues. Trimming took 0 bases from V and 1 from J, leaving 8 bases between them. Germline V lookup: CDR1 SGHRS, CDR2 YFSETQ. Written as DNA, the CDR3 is TGCGCCAGCAGCTTGGCGGGACGGTCCTACGAGCAGTACTTC. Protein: CASSLAGRSYEQYF.

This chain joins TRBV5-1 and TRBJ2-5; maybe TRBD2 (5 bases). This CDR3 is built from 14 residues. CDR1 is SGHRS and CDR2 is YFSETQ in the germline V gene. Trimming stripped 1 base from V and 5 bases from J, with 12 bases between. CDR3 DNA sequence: TGCGCCAGCAGCTTGTGGAGGCGAGTGGAGACCCAGTACTTC. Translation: CASSLWRRVETQYF.

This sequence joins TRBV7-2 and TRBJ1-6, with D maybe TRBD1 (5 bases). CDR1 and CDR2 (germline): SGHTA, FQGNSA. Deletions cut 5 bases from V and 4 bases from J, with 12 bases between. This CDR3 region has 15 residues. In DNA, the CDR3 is TGTGCCAGCAGCGAGTCGGGACGGTATAATTCACCCCTCCACTTT. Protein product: CASSESGRYNSPLHF. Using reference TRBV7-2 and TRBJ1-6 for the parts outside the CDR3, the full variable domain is GAGVSQSPSNKVTEKGKDVELRCDPISGHTALYWYRQSLGQGLEFLIYFQGNSAPDKSGLPSDRFSAERTGGSVSTLTIQRTQQEDSAVYLCASSESGRYNSPLHFGNGTRLTVT.

CDR3 loop: CASRGNRENTEAFF. The DNA of the CDR3 is TGTGCCAGCAGAGGCAACAGAGAGAACACTGAAGCTTTCTTT. The V call is TRBV2, the J call TRBJ1-1; D is unclear. V lost 6 bases and J lost 1, with 12 bases in between. CDR1 SNHLY and CDR2 FYNNEI come from the germline V gene. This CDR3 comprises 14 residues.

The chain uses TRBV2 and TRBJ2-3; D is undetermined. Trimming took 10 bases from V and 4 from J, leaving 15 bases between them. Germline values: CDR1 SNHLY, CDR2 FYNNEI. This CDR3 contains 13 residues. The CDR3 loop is CATNIHLADTQYF. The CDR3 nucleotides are TGTGCCACCAATATTCACTTGGCAGATACGCAGTATTTT.

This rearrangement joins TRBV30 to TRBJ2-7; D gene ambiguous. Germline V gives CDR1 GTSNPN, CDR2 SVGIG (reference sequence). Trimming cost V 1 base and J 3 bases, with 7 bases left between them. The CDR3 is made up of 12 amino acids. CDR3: CAWSEGSYEQYF. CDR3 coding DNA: TGTGCCTGGAGTGAGGGCAGCTACGAGCAGTACTTC.

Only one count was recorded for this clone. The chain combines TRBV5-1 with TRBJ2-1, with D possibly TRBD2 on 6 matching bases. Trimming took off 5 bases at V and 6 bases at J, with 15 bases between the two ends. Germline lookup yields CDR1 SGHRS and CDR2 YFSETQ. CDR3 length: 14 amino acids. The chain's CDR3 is CASRGAPGGNEQFF. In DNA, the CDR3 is TGCGCCAGCAGAGGAGCACCCGGGGGCAATGAGCAGTTCTTC. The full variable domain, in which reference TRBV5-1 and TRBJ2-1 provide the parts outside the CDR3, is KAGVTQTPRYLIKTRGQQVTLSCSPISGHRSVSWYQQTPGQGLQFLFEYFSETQRNKGNFPGRFSGRQFSNSRSEMNVSTLELGDSALYLCASRGAPGGNEQFFGPGTRLTVL.

CDR3 protein: CASSLAGNQPQHF. The CDR3 coding sequence is TGTGCCAGCAGCTTGGCAGGGAATCAGCCCCAGCATTTT. The V call is TRBV5-6, the J call TRBJ1-5, with D possibly matching TRBD1 (5 bases). V was trimmed by 0 bases and J by 4 bases, leaving 5 bases between them. Looked up from germline, CDR1 is SGHDT and CDR2 is YYEEEE. CDR3 size: 13 residues. The variable domain in full, with the rest retrieved from reference TRBV5-6 and TRBJ1-5, is DAGVTQSPTHLIKTRGQQVTLRCSPKSGHDTVSWYQQALGQGPQFIFQYYEEEERQRGNFPDRFSGHQFPNYSSELNVNALLLGDSALYLCASSLAGNQPQHFGDGTRLSIL.

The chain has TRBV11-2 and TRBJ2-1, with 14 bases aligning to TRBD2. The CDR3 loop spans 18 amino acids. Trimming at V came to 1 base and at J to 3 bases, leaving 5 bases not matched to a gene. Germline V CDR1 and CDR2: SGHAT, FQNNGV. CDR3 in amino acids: CASSLVGTSGSGYNEQFF. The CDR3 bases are TGTGCCAGCAGCTTAGTCGGGACTAGCGGGAGTGGCTACAATGAGCAGTTCTTC.

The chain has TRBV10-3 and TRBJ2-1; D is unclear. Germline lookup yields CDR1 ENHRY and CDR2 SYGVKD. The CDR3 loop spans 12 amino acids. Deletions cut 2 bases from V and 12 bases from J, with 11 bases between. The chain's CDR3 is CAISEQVRGQFF. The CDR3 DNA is TGTGCCATCAGTGAGCAAGTGAGAGGGCAGTTCTTC.

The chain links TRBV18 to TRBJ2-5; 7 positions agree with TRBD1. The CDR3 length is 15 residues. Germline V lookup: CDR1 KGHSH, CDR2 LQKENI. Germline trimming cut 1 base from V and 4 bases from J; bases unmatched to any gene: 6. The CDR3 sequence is CASSPRQGSAETQYF. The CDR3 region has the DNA TGTGCCAGCTCACCACGACAGGGAAGTGCAGAGACCCAGTACTTC.